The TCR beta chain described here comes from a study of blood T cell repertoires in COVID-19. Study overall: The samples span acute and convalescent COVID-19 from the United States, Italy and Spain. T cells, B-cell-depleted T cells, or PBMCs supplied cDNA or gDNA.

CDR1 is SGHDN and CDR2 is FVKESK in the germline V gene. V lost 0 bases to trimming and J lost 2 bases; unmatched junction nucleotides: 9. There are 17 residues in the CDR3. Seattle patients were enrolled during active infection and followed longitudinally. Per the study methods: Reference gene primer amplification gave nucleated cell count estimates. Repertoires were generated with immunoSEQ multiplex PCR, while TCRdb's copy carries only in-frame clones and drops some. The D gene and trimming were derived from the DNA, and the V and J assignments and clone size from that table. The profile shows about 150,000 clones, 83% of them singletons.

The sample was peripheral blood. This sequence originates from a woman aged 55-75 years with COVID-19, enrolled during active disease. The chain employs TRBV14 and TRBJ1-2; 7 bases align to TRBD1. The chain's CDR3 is CASSQDGRGILNYGYTF. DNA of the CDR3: TGTGCCAGCAGCCAAGACGGCAGGGGGATTTTAAACTATGGCTACACCTTC. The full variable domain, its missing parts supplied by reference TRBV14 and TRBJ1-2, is EAGVTQFPSHSVIEKGQTVTLRCDPISGHDNLYWYRRVMGKEIKFLLHFVKESKQDESGMPNNRFLAERTGGTYSTLKVQPAELEDSGVYFCASSQDGRGILNYGYTFGSGTRLTVV.